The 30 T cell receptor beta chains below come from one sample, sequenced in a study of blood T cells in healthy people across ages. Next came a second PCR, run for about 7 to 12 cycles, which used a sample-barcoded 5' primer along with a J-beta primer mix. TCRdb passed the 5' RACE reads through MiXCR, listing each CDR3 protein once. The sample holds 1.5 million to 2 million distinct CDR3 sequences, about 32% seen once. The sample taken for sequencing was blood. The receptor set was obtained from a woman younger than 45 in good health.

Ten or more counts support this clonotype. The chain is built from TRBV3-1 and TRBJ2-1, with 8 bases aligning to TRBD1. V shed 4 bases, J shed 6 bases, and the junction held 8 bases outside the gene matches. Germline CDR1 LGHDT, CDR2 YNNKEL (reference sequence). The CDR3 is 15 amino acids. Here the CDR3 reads CASSPMDRVSNEQFF. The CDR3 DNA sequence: TGTGCCAGCAGCCCCATGGACAGGGTCTCCAATGAGCAGTTCTTC.

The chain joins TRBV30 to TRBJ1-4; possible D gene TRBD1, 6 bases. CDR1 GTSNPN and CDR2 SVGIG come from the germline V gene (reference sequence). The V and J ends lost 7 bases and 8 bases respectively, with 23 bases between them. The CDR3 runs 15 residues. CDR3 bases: TGTGCCTCTACAACGTGGACAGACACCATCGAAAAACTGTTTTTT. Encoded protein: CASTTWTDTIEKLFF.

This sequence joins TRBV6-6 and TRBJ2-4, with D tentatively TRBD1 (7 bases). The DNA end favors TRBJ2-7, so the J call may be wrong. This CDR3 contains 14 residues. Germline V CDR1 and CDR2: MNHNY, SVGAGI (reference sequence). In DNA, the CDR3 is TGTGCCAGCAGTGCGCAGGGGGGAGACTACGAGCAGTACTTC. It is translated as CASSAQGGDYEQYF.

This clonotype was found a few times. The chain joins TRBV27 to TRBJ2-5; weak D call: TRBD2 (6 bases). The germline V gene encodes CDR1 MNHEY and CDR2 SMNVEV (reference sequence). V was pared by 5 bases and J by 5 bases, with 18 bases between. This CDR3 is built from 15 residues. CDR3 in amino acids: CASSRSERVGETQYF. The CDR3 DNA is TGTGCCAGCAGTCGCTCGGAGCGGGTAGGGGAGACCCAGTACTTC.

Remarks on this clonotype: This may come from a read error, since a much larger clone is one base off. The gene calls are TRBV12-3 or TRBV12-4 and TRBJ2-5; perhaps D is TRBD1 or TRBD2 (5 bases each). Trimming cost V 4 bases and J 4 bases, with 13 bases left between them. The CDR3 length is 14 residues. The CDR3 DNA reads TGTGCCAGCAGTTGGACGGGAAGGGGAGAGACCCAGTACTTC. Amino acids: CASSWTGRGETQYF.

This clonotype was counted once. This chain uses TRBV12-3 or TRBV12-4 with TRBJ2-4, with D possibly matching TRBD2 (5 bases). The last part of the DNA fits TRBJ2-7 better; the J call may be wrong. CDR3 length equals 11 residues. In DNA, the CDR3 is TGTGCCGGCACAGACGGGGACGAGCAGTACTTC. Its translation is CAGTDGDEQYF.

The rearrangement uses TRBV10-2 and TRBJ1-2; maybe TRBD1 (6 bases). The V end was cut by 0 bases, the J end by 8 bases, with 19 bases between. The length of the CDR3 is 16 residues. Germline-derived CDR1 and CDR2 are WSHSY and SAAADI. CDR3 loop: CASSESQEDRKGGYTF. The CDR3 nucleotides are TGCGCCAGCAGTGAGTCCCAGGAGGACAGAAAGGGAGGCTACACCTTC.

CDR3 in DNA: TGTGCCAGCAGCACAAGAAAAAACACTGAAGCTTTCTTT. Its protein is CASSTRKNTEAFF. V usage is TRBV7-6 and J usage is TRBJ1-1; no definite D call. The CDR3 sequence is 13 residues long. V lost 5 bases to trimming and J lost 2 bases, with 9 bases between them. CDR1 and CDR2 (germline): SGHVS, FNYEAQ.

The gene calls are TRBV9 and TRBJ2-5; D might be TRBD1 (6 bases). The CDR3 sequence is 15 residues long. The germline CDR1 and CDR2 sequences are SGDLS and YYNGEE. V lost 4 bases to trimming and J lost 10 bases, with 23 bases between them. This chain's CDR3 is CASSRKPERGQSQYF. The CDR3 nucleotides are TGTGCCAGCAGCCGCAAACCTGAGAGGGGACAAAGCCAGTACTTC.

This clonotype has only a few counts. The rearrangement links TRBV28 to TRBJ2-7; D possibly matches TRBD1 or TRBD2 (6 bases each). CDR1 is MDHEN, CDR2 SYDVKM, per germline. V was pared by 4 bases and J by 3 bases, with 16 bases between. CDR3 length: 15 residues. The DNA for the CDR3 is TGTGCCAGCAGTTCCCTAACCAGGGGAGGCTACGAGCAGTACTTC. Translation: CASSSLTRGGYEQYF. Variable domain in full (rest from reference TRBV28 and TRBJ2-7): DVKVTQSSRYLVKRTGEKVFLECVQDMDHENMFWYRQDPGLGLRLIYFSYDVKMKEKGDIPEGYSVSREKKERFSLILESASTNQTSMYLCASSSLTRGGYEQYFGPGTRLTVT.

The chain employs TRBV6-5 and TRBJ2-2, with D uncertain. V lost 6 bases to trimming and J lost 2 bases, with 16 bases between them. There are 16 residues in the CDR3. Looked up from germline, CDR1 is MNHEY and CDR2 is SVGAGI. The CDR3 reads CASSPYTLLNTGELFF. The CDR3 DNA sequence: TGTGCCAGCAGCCCATATACCCTACTCAACACCGGGGAGCTGTTTTTT.

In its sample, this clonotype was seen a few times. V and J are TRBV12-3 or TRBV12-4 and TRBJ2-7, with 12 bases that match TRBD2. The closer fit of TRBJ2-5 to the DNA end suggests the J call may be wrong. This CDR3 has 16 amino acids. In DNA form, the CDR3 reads TGTGCCAGCAGTTTCTCCCCCGGGACTAGCGGGGAGACCCAGTACTTC. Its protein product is CASSFSPGTSGETQYF.

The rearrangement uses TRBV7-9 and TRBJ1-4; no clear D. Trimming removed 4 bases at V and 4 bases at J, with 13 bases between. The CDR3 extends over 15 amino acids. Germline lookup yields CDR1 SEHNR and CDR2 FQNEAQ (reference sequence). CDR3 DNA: TGTGCCAGCAGCTCGTATTCGGGCCATAATGAAAAACTGTTTTTT. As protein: CASSSYSGHNEKLFF.

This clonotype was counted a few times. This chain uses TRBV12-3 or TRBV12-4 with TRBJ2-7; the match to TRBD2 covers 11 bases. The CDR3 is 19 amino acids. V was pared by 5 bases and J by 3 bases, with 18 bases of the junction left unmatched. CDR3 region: CASSTPRRSGRADSYEQYF. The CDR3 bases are TGTGCCAGCAGTACTCCCCGTCGTAGCGGGAGGGCCGATAGCTACGAGCAGTACTTC.

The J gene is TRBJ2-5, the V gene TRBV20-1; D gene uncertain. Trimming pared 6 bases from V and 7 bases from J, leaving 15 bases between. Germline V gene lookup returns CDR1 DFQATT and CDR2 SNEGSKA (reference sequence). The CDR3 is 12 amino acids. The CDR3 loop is CSAGSPSGTQYF. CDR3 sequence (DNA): TGCAGTGCCGGTAGCCCGTCGGGGACCCAGTACTTC.

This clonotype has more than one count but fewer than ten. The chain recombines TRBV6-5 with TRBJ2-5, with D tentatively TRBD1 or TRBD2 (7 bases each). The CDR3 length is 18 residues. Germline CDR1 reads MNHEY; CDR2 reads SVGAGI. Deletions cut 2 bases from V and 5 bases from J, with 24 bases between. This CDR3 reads CASSYPPLGRGLVETQYF. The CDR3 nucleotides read TGTGCCAGCAGTTACCCGCCCCTGGGGAGGGGGCTGGTGGAGACCCAGTACTTC.

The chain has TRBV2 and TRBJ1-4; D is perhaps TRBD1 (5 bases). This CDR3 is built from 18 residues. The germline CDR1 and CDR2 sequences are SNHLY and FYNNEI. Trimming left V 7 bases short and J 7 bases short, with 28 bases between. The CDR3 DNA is TGTGCCAGCACTATGGTCCAGGGAAACCCCGGTTGGCGTGAAAAACTGTTTTTT. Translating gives CASTMVQGNPGWREKLFF.

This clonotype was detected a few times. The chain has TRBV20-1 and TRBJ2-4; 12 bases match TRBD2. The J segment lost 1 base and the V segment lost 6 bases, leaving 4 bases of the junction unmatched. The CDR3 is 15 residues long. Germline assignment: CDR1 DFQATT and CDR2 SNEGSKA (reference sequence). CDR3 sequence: CSALTSGRAKNIQYF. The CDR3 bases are TGCAGTGCCCTCACTAGCGGGAGGGCCAAAAACATTCAGTACTTC.

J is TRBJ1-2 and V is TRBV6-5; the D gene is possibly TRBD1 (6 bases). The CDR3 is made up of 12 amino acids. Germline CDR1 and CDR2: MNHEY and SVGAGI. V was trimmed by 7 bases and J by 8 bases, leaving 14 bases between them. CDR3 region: CASTTGSGGYTF. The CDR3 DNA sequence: TGTGCCAGCACCACAGGGTCGGGCGGCTACACCTTC.

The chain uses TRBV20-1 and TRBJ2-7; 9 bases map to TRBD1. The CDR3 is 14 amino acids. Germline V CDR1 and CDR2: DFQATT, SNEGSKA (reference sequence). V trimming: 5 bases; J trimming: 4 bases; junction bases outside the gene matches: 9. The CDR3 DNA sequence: TGCAGTGCTGTGGGGGACAGGGTTATTTACGAGCAGTACTTC. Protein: CSAVGDRVIYEQYF.

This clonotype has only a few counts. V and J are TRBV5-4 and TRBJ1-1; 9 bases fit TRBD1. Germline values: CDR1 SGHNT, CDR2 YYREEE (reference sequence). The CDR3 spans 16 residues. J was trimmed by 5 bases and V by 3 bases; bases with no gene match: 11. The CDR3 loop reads CASSSPLGQGGTEAFF. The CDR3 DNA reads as TGTGCCAGCAGCTCACCCCTGGGACAGGGAGGGACTGAAGCTTTCTTT.

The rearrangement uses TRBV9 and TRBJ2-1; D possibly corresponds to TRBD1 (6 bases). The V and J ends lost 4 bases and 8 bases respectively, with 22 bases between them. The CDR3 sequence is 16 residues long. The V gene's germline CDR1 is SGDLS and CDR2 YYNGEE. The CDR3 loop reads CASSPRHRTVFYEQFF. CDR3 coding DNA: TGTGCCAGCAGCCCCCGACATCGGACAGTGTTTTATGAGCAGTTCTTC. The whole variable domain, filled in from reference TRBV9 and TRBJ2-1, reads DSGVTQTPKHLITATGQRVTLRCSPRSGDLSVYWYQQSLDQGLQFLIQYYNGEERAKGNILERFSAQQFPDLHSELNLSSLELGDSALYFCASSPRHRTVFYEQFFGPGTRLTVL.

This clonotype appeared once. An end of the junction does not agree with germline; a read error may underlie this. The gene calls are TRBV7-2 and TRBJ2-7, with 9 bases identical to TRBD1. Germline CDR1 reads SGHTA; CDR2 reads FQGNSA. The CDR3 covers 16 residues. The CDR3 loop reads CASGLRADRGSYEQYF. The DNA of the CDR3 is TGTGCCAGCGGCTTAAGAGCGGACAGGGGTTCCTACGAGCAGTACTTC. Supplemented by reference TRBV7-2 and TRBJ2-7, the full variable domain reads GAGVSQSPSNKVTEKGKDVELRCDPISGHTALYWYRQSLGQGLEFLIYFQGNSAPDKSGLPSDRFSAERTGGSVSTLTIQRTQQEDSAVYLCASGLRADRGSYEQYFGPGTRLTVT.

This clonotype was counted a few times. The CDR3 here is CASSESDGHQETQYF. CDR3 nucleotides: TGCGCCAGCAGTGAGTCCGACGGTCACCAAGAGACCCAGTACTTC. The chain recombines TRBV10-1 with TRBJ2-5; D is undetermined. The V end lost 0 bases, the J end lost 0 bases, and 8 bases lay between the germline ends. Germline assignment: CDR1 WNHNN and CDR2 SYGVQD (reference sequence). The CDR3 extends over 15 amino acids.

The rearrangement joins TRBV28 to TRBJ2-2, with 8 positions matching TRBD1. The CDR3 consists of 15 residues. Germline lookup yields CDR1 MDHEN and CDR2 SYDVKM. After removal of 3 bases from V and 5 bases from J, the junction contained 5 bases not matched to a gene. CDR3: CASSFDRGWTGELFF. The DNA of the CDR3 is TGTGCCAGCAGTTTTGACAGGGGATGGACCGGGGAGCTGTTTTTT.

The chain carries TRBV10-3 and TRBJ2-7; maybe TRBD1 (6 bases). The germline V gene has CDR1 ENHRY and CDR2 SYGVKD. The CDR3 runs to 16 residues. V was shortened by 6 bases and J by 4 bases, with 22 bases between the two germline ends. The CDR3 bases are TGTGCCATCAGGGGGGCCCGGACTCCAATCGAATACGAGCAGTACTTC. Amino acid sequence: CAIRGARTPIEYEQYF.

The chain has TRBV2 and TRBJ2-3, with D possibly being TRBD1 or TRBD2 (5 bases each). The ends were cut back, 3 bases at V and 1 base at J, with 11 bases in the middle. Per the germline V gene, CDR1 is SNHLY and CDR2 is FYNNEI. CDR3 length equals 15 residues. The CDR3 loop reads CASSEGVRGTDTQYF. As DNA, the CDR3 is TGTGCCAGCAGTGAGGGGGTCCGGGGCACAGATACGCAGTATTTT.

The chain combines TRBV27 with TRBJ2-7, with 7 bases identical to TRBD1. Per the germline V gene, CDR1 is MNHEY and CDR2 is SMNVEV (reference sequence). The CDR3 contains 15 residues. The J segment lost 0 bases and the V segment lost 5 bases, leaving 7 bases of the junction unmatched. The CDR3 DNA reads TGTGCCAGCAGTCCTACAGGGGTTGGCTCCTACGAGCAGTACTTC. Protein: CASSPTGVGSYEQYF.

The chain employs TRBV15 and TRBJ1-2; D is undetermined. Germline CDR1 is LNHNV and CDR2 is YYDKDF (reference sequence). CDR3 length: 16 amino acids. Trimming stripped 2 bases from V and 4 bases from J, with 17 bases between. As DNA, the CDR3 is TGTGCCACCAGCAGAACCCTAGAACAGCCTGGCTATGGCTACACCTTC. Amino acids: CATSRTLEQPGYGYTF.

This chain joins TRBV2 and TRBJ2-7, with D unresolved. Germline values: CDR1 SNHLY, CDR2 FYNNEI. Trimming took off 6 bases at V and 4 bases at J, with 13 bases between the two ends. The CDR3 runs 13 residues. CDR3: CASRAPIVYEQYF. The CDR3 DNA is TGTGCCAGCAGGGCTCCTATAGTGTACGAGCAGTACTTC.